These T cell receptor beta chains were read from a single sample in a study of T cell changes during pregnancy in multiple sclerosis. Repertoires were generated with immunoSEQ multiplex PCR, while TCRdb's copy carries only in-frame clones and drops some. The sample records approximately 32,000 clones, roughly 87% being singletons. Sample: CD8+ T cells from peripheral blood mononuclear cells, taken in the second trimester of pregnancy. The receptors originated from a female donor with multiple sclerosis, enrolled in a pregnancy study. Both conserved end residues are part of each CDR3. The D gene is left open where the match is weak. A clone size is listed for some rows: how often the clone was seen (once, few, many), or a class if it is expanded.

TRBD1	TRBV15	TRBJ1-6	-	TGTGCCACCAGCAGAGACCCGACAGGGAATAATTCACCCCTCCACTTT	CATSRDPTGNNSPLHF
TRBD2	TRBV6-1	TRBJ2-7	-	TGTGCCAAAAGACTAGCGGGGGGGCGGTCCTACGAGCAGTACTTC	CAKRLAGGRSYEQYF
-	TRBV6-1	TRBJ1-1	-	TGTGCCAGCAGTGAATGGGTCATGGGGGGGACTGAAGCTTTCTTT	CASSEWVMGGTEAFF
-	TRBV29-1	TRBJ2-1	-	TGCAGCGTTGAGGCAGGGGCGAATGAGCAGTTCTTC	CSVEAGANEQFF
-	TRBV6-1	TRBJ2-7	-	TGTGCCAGCACCCCCGGAGGAGGGTGGGAGCAGTACTTC	CASTPGGGWEQYF
-	TRBV27	TRBJ1-5	-	TGTGCCAGCAGTTTATCGGTGCGCGCGCAGCCCCAGCATTTT	CASSLSVRAQPQHF
TRBD2	TRBV9	TRBJ2-5	-	TGTGCCAGCAGCGTAGGATGGACTAGAAACCAAGAGACCCAGTACTTC	CASSVGWTRNQETQYF
-	TRBV7-2	TRBJ2-5	-	TGTGCCAGCACCAAAACCCCCCTAGCGCCTCAAGAGACCCAGTACTTC	CASTKTPLAPQETQYF
TRBD2	TRBV27	TRBJ2-7	-	TGTGCCAGCAGACGGGGGGGGGAGCAGTACTTC	CASRRGGEQYF
TRBD1	TRBV19	TRBJ2-7	-	TGTGCCAGTAGTGGACAGGGCCCCTACGAGCAGTACTTC	CASSGQGPYEQYF
-	TRBV7-6	TRBJ1-1	-	TGTGCCAGCAGCCCTCTAGCCACTGAAGCTTTCTTT	CASSPLATEAFF
-	TRBV2	TRBJ2-5	-	TGTGCCAGCAGTGCTTGGACAACCCGCTCAGGAGAGACCCAGTACTTC	CASSAWTTRSGETQYF
-	TRBV5-1	TRBJ2-7	-	TGCGCCAGCAGCCTGTCTAAGGGGGAGCAGTACTTC	CASSLSKGEQYF
-	TRBV7-2	TRBJ2-2	-	TGTGCCAGCAGCTTATACGGGAACACCGGGGAGCTGTTTTTT	CASSLYGNTGELFF
-	TRBV7-9	TRBJ1-6	-	TGTGCCAGCAGCTTACACAGCTCCTATAATTCACCCCTCCACTTT	CASSLHSSYNSPLHF
-	TRBV6-5	TRBJ2-7	-	TGTGCCAGCAGTTACTCAAGGGGGTACTACGAGCAGTACTTC	CASSYSRGYYEQYF
-	TRBV19	TRBJ1-2	-	TGTGCCAGTAGTATTCGAAGGGGGTTTCACTATGGCTACACCTTC	CASSIRRGFHYGYTF
TRBD2	TRBV18	TRBJ2-7	medium-sized	TGTGCCAGCTCACCACCTGCGGGAGGTAACAGCGAGCAGTACTTC	CASSPPAGGNSEQYF
TRBD1	TRBV7-9	TRBJ1-4	once	TGTGCCAGCAGCTTAGTGGGACAGGATAATGAAAAACTGTTTTTT	CASSLVGQDNEKLFF
TRBD2	TRBV6-4	TRBJ2-3	-	TGTGCCAGCAGTGACTCCGCAGCGGGAGGGGCAGATACGCAGTATTTT	CASSDSAAGGADTQYF
TRBD1	TRBV19	TRBJ2-7	-	TGTGCCAGTAGTGCCGGGACAGGGGGCTACGAGCAGTACTTC	CASSAGTGGYEQYF
TRBD1	TRBV5-1	TRBJ2-7	-	TGCGCCAGCAGCTTACGGACAGGGGACAACGAGCAGTACTTC	CASSLRTGDNEQYF
-	TRBV28	TRBJ1-1	-	TGTGCCAGCAGTTTATTGGCAGGGGAGAAGCCTGAAGCTTTCTTT	CASSLLAGEKPEAFF
-	TRBV27	TRBJ1-1	-	TGTGCCAGCAAACGGGGGATCAGAGGGAACACTGAAGCTTTCTTT	CASKRGIRGNTEAFF
-	TRBV4-1	TRBJ2-3	-	TGCGCCAGCAGCCAAGAGGACTCCAGCACAGATACGCAGTATTTT	CASSQEDSSTDTQYF